This is a list of T cell receptor beta chains from one sample in a study of blood T cell repertoires in COVID-19. Clones were read by immunoSEQ multiplex PCR, and TCRdb kept only the in-frame ones, dropping some. The sample includes roughly 55,000 clones, roughly 80% of them seen just once. Sample: peripheral blood. The receptors were gathered from a man at least 80 years old with acute or convalescent COVID-19. The CDR3 runs from the conserved cysteine through the conserved F or W. A D gene is named only where the DNA matches it firmly. Expanded clones are given a class, and other clones once, few, many or no size at all.

.	.	13	TRBV5-1	TRBJ1-1	CASSNREYTEAFF	TGCGCCAGCAGCAACAGGGAGTACACTGAAGCTTTCTTT
TRBD1	.	13	TRBV6-4	TRBJ1-1	CASSVGQGFEAFF	TGTGCCAGCAGTGTCGGACAGGGTTTTGAAGCTTTCTTT
TRBD1	.	13	TRBV18	TRBJ1-2	CASSPGQNYGYTF	TGTGCCAGCTCACCGGGACAGAACTATGGCTACACCTTC
TRBD1	.	15	TRBV5-1	TRBJ2-2	CASSWTGSDTGELFF	TGCGCCAGCAGTTGGACAGGGTCGGATACCGGGGAGCTGTTTTTT
.	.	15	TRBV6-6	TRBJ1-2	CASSNPQNILYGYTF	TGTGCCAGCAGTAATCCACAGAACATACTTTATGGCTACACCTTC
TRBD2	.	15	TRBV7-2	TRBJ2-7	CASSFSSGGAFEQYF	TGTGCCAGCAGCTTCTCTAGCGGGGGTGCCTTCGAGCAGTACTTC
TRBD1	.	17	TRBV19	TRBJ1-4	CASSPGTGTTSNEKLFF	TGTGCCAGTAGTCCGGGGACAGGCACCACGTCTAATGAAAAACTGTTTTTT
.	.	15	TRBV6-2/TRBV6-3	TRBJ2-6	CASSQEHSGANVLTF	TGTGCCAGCAGTCAGGAACACTCTGGGGCCAACGTCCTGACTTTC
.	few	16	TRBV4-1	TRBJ2-1	CASTSGGLASYNEQFF	TGCGCCAGCACTTCCGGGGGTTTGGCCTCCTACAATGAGCAGTTCTTC
TRBD1	.	14	TRBV5-4	TRBJ2-7	CASSSGQDSGEKYF	TGTGCCAGCAGCTCGGGACAGGATAGTGGCGAGAAGTACTTC
TRBD1	.	14	TRBV9	TRBJ1-4	CASSAIDRVGKLFF	TGTGCCAGCAGCGCCATCGACAGGGTGGGAAAACTGTTTTTT
TRBD1	.	15	TRBV5-8	TRBJ1-1	CASSRRDRGPTEAFF	TGTGCCAGCAGCCGCCGGGACAGGGGGCCCACTGAAGCTTTCTTT
.	.	15	TRBV30	TRBJ2-3	CAWSIPTGSTDTQYF	TGTGCCTGGAGTATCCCGACAGGTAGCACAGATACGCAGTATTTT
TRBD1	.	19	TRBV11-2	TRBJ2-2	CASSLYPGTGIGGTGELFF	TGTGCCAGCAGCCTTTATCCCGGGACAGGGATAGGCGGCACCGGGGAGCTGTTTTTT
.	.	14	TRBV5-1	TRBJ2-3	CASSQGLRADTQYF	TGCGCCAGCAGCCAGGGACTCAGAGCGGATACGCAGTATTTT
TRBD1	.	15	TRBV18	TRBJ1-2	CASSPETGRGFGYTF	TGTGCCAGCTCACCAGAAACTGGCAGGGGGTTTGGCTACACCTTC
TRBD2	.	15	TRBV6-6	TRBJ2-7	CASSRLSGDVYEQYF	TGTGCCAGCAGTCGCCTGAGCGGGGACGTTTACGAGCAGTACTTC
TRBD1	.	16	TRBV5-1	TRBJ1-4	CASSRGTDATNEKLFF	TGCGCCAGCAGCCGAGGGACAGACGCAACTAATGAAAAACTGTTTTTT
.	.	14	TRBV11-2	TRBJ2-7	CASSPDIPYAEQYF	TGTGCCAGCAGCCCTGACATCCCCTACGCCGAGCAGTACTTC
.	medium-sized	12	TRBV6-1	TRBJ1-4	CASSEAGVELFF	TGTGCCAGCAGTGAAGCAGGGGTTGAACTGTTTTTT
.	.	16	TRBV10-3	TRBJ2-1	CAISESRGLTYNEQFF	TGTGCCATCAGTGAGTCGAGAGGGCTAACCTACAATGAGCAGTTCTTC
TRBD2	.	13	TRBV30	TRBJ2-1	CASETSEGNEQFF	TGTGCCTCCGAAACTAGCGAGGGCAATGAGCAGTTCTTC
.	.	15	TRBV4-1	TRBJ2-3	CASSQAGVRTDTQYF	TGCGCCAGCAGCCAAGCAGGGGTACGCACAGATACGCAGTATTTT
.	.	15	TRBV5-1	TRBJ2-1	CASSLGGLSYNEQFF	TGCGCCAGCAGCTTGGGGGGACTGTCCTACAATGAGCAGTTCTTC
TRBD1	.	16	TRBV19	TRBJ1-5	CASSPKDRPGNQPQHF	TGTGCCAGTAGTCCCAAGGACAGGCCTGGCAATCAGCCCCAGCATTTT
.	.	15	TRBV2	TRBJ1-5	CASSAGTKTNQPQHF	TGTGCCAGCAGTGCCGGGACAAAAACGAATCAGCCCCAGCATTTT
.	.	15	TRBV27	TRBJ2-7	CASNSLQAASYEQYF	TGTGCCAGCAATTCTCTCCAGGCAGCCTCCTACGAGCAGTACTTC
.	few	14	TRBV6-5	TRBJ1-5	CASSYGEGYQPQHF	TGTGCCAGCAGTTACGGGGAGGGGTATCAGCCCCAGCATTTT